Given below is one TCR beta chain in context. Its antigen remains unknown. The assay was immunoSEQ multiplex PCR, and TCRdb's table has in-frame clones only and misses some. The sample yields about 46,000 clones, 90% seen once. The data stem from a study of regulatory and conventional T cells in RAG deficiency. Conventional CD4+ T cells were sorted from blood as CD25-low CD127-high cells. CDR3 length: 13 amino acids. Germline loops: CDR1 SGHRS, CDR2 YFSETQ. Trimming cost V 5 bases and J 6 bases; bases outside gene matches: 3. Broader study findings: Treg unique TCR beta sequences were approximately 95-fold fewer in Omenn syndrome and CID/AS patients than controls. Control T-cell subsets had markedly higher Shannon entropy and lower Simpson indices than RAG-deficient patients.

A further study also used this sample, focusing on regulatory T cells. From that paper: The PCR used 52 TRBV and 13 TRBJ primers.

The sequenced material came from CD4+ effector T cells sorted from blood. The genes are TRBV5-1 and TRBJ2-2; 8 bases line up with TRBD1. This TCR derives from a human donor in good health. The CDR3 nucleotides read TGCGCCAGCAGTCGACAGGGGCCCGGGGAGCTGTTTTTT. This gives the protein CASSRQGPGELFF.